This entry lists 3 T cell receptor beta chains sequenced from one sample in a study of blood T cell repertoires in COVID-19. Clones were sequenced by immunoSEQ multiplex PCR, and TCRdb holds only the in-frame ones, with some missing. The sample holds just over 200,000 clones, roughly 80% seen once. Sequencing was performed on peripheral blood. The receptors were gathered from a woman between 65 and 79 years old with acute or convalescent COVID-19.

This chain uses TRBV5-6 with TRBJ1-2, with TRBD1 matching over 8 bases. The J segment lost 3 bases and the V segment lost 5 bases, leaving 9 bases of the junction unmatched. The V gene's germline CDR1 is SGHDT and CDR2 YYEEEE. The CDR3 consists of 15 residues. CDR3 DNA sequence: TGTGCCAGCAGTTTTTACGGACAGGGAGACTATGGCTACACCTTC. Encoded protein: CASSFYGQGDYGYTF. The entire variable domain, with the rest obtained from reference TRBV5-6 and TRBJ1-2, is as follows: DAGVTQSPTHLIKTRGQQVTLRCSPKSGHDTVSWYQQALGQGPQFIFQYYEEEERQRGNFPDRFSGHQFPNYSSELNVNALLLGDSALYLCASSFYGQGDYGYTFGSGTRLTVV.

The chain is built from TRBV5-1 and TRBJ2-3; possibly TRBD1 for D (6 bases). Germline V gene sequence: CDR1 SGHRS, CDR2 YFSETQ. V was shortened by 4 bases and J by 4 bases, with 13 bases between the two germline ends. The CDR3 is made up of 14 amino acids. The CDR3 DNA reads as TGCGCCAGCAGCCCGACTTCAGGGGCAGATACGCAGTATTTT. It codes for CASSPTSGADTQYF.

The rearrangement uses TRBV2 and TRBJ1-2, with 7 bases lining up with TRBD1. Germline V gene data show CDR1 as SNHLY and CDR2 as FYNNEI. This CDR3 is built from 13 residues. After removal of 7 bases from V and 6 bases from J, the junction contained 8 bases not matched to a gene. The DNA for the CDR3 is TGTGCCAGCACGCCCAGGGGGTTGGATGGCTACACCTTC. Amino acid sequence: CASTPRGLDGYTF.